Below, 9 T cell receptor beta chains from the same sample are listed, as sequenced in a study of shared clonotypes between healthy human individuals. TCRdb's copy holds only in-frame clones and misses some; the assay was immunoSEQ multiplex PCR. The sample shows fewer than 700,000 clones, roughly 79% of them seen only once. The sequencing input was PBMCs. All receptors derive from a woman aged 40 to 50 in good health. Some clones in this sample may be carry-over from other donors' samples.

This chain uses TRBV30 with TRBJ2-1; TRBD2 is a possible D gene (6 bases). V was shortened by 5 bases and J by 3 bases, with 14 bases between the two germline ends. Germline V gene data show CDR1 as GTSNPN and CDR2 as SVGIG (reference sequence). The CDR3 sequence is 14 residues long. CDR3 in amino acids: CAWGERGLYNEQFF. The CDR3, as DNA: TGTGCCTGGGGGGAAAGGGGACTCTACAATGAGCAGTTCTTC. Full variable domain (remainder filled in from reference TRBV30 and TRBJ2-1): SQTIHQWPATLVQPVGSPLSLECTVEGTSNPNLYWYRQAAGRGLQLLFYSVGIGQISSEVPQNLSASRPQDRQFILSSKKLLLSDSGFYLCAWGERGLYNEQFFGPGTRLTVL.

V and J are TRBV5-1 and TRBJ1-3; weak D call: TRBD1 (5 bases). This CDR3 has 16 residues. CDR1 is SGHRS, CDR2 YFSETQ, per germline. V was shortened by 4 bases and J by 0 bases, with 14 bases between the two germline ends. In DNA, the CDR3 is TGCGCCAGCAGCCGGGCCGGGACTCACTCTGGAAACACCATATATTTT. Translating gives CASSRAGTHSGNTIYF.

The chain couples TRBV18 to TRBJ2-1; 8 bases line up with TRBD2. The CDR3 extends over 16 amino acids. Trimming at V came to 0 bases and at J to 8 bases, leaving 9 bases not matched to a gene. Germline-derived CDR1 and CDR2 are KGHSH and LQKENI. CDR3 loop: CASSPPWGREGHEQFF. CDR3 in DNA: TGTGCCAGCTCACCACCTTGGGGACGGGAGGGGCATGAGCAGTTCTTC. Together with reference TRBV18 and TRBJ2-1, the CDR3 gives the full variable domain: NAGVMQNPRHLVRRRGQEARLRCSPMKGHSHVYWYRQLPEEGLKFMVYLQKENIIDESGMPKERFSAEFPKEGPSILRIQQVVRGDSAAYFCASSPPWGREGHEQFFGPGTRLTVL.

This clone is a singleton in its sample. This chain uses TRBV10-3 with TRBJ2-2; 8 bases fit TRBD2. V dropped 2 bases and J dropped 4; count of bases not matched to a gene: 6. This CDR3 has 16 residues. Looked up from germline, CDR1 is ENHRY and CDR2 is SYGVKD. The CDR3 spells CAISELLAESTGELFF. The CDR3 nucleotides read TGTGCCATCAGTGAGCTACTAGCGGAGAGCACCGGGGAGCTGTTTTTT.

CDR3 nucleotides: TGTGCCAGCAGTCCCGGTTTTGGGGGGGGCGCGGACCGAGGAGCTTTCTTT. Its translation is CASSPGFGGGADRGAFF. The chain couples TRBV28 to TRBJ1-1, with D tentatively TRBD1 (6 bases). The germline V and J ends were trimmed by 5 bases and 10 bases, with 29 bases remaining between them. The CDR3 covers 17 residues. The germline CDR1 and CDR2 sequences are MDHEN and SYDVKM.

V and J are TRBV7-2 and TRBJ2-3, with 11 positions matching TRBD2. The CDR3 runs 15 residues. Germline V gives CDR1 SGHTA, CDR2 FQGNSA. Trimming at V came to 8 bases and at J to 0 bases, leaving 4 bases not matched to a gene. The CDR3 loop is CASFRTSGSTDTQYF. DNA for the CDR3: TGTGCCAGCTTTAGGACTAGCGGGAGCACAGATACGCAGTATTTT.

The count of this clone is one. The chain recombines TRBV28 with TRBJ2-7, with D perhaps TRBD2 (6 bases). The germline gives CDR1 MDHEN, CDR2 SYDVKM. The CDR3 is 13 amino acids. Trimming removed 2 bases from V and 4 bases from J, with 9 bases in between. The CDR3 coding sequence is TGTGCCAGCAGTTTAGAGACTAGTTACGAGCAGTACTTC. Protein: CASSLETSYEQYF. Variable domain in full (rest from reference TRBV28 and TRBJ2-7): DVKVTQSSRYLVKRTGEKVFLECVQDMDHENMFWYRQDPGLGLRLIYFSYDVKMKEKGDIPEGYSVSREKKERFSLILESASTNQTSMYLCASSLETSYEQYFGPGTRLTVT.

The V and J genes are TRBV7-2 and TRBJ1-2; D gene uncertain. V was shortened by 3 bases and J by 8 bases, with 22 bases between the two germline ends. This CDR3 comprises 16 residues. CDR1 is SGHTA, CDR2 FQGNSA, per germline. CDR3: CASSLPGRSAAGGYTF. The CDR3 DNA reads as TGTGCCAGCAGCTTGCCCGGAAGGTCGGCGGCCGGCGGCTACACCTTC.

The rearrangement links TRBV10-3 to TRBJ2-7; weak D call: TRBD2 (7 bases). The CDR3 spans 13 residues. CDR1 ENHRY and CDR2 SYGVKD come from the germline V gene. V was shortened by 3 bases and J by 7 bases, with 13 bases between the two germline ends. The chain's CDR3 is CAISEWGGLEQYF. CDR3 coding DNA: TGTGCCATCAGTGAATGGGGGGGCCTAGAGCAGTACTTC.